This T cell receptor beta chain was recovered during a study of blood T cell repertoires in COVID-19 (TCRdb year 2020). With respect to the entire study: Samples covering the acute and convalescent phases of COVID-19 were provided by collaborators in the United States, Italy and Spain. The prospective study material was composed of cDNA or gDNA derived from T cells, B-cell-depleted T cells, or PBMCs. The dataset comprised deeply sampled blood TCRbeta repertoires from subjects exposed to, actively infected with, or recovered from COVID-19. The repertoires were released in a freely available public database meant as a resource for research on the immune response to SARS-CoV-2. The samples were drawn from two sources: the first 160 participants of the ongoing ImmuneRACE study, and 1,200 or so subjects contributed by 6 global collaborators. Sample metadata almost always included a de-identified subject ID, COVID-19 status, age in years and sex. HLA class I and class II types, where available, came from metadata supplied by the sample provider rather than from assay-based typing.

What the work shows at the level of the full study, not this receptor alone: The quantity of clinical and demographic metadata differed by source and by participant and was supplied without curation.

The immunoSEQ Assay, a bias-controlled multiplex PCR, was used to amplify TCRbeta CDR3 regions from genomic DNA. The paper's processing steps were these. The number of nucleated cells in each sample was estimated by amplification of reference gene primers within the assay. To quantify the absolute abundance of each unique TCRbeta CDR3 rearrangement, sequence reads were collapsed and filtered. For each sample, productive Simpson clonality was calculated as the square root of Simpson's diversity index over productive rearrangements. Sourced from immuneACCESS, this table was stored by TCRdb with only in-frame sequences that have V and J called. A share of the clones is absent; for the studies checked, an unresolved V gene accounts for under half, and the remainder has no known explanation. From that table come the V and J calls and clone size; the DNA was used to work out D and trimming. Counted in this sample were roughly 180,000 clones; 85% to 90% of them appeared once. The biggest ten clones account for less than 9% of the sample.

Whole blood was collected in K2EDTA tubes by collaborating institutions according to the institutions' own protocols. For TCRbeta analysis, collaborators shipped samples in one of three forms: frozen whole blood, isolated PBMCs, or DNA extracted from either of those sample types. This clone was seen just once. The antigen this receptor binds is unknown. Base qualities are missing; no much larger clone stands one base away. The sample was peripheral blood. The clonotype originates from a woman aged 60-75 years with acute or convalescent COVID-19.

In nucleotide form, the sequence is TGTGCCAGCAGTGGTAGGCTAGCGGGGCTCAATGAGCAGTTCTTC. Translated, this gives CASSGRLAGLNEQFF. Rearrangement joined TRBV2 to TRBJ2-1, with 9 bases in between that match TRBD2. V ends up 4 bases short and J 6 bases short, with an unmatched junction base count of 7. The CDR3 covers 15 residues, taking in both the cysteine and the phenylalanine. Only the CDR3 region is kept as DNA, spanning 45 bases read in frame from base 1. The germline V gene gives CDR1 as SNHLY and CDR2 as FYNNEI.